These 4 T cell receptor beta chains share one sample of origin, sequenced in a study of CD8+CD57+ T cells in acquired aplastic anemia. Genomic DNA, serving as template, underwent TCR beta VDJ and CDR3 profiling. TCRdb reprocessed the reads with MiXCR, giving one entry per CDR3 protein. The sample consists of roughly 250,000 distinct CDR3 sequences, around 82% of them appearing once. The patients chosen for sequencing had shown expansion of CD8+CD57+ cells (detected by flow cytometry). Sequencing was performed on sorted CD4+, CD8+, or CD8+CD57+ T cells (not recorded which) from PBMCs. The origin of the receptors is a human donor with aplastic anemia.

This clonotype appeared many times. The CDR3 region has the DNA TGTGCCAGCAGCTCCCGACAGGGAGTCAACTATGGCTACACCTTC. It encodes CASSSRQGVNYGYTF. The chain employs TRBV7-9 and TRBJ1-2, with 7 bases that match TRBD1. The germline gives CDR1 SEHNR, CDR2 FQNEAQ (reference sequence). The CDR3 runs to 15 residues. After removal of 4 bases from V and 2 bases from J, the junction contained 7 bases not matched to a gene. Variable domain in full (rest from reference TRBV7-9 and TRBJ1-2): DTGVSQNPRHKITKRGQNVTFRCDPISEHNRLYWYRQTLGQGPEFLTYFQNEAQLEKSRLLSDRFSAERPKGSFSTLEIQRTEQGDSAMYLCASSSRQGVNYGYTFGSGTRLTVV.

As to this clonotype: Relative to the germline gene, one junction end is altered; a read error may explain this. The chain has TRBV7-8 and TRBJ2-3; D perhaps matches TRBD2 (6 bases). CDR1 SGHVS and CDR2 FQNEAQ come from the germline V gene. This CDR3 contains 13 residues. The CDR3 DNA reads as TGTGCCAGCAGGGTCGGGGGAACAGACGCGCAGCAGTTT. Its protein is CASRVGGTDAQQF. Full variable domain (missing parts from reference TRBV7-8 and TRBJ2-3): GAGVSQSPRYKVAKRGQDVALRCDPISGHVSLFWYQQALGQGPEFLTYFQNEAQLDKSGLPSDRFFAERPEGSVSTLKIQRTQQEDSAVYLCASRVGGTDAQQFGPGTRLTVL.

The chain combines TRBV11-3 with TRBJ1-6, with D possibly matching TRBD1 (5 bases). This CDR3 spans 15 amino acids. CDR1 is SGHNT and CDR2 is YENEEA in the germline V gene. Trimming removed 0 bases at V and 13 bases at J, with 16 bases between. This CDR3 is CASSLDVTERSPLHF. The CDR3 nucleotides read TGTGCCAGCAGCTTAGACGTGACAGAGCGATCCCCCCTCCACTTT.

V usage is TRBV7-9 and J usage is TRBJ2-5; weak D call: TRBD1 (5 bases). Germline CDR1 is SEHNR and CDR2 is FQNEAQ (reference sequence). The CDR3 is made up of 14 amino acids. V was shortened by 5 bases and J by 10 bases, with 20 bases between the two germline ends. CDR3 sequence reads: CASSIGAWGNNQYF. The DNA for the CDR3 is TGTGCCAGCAGCATAGGGGCCTGGGGCAATAACCAGTACTTC.